The subject of this entry is one T cell receptor (beta chain). Its antigen is not known. CDR3 length: 13 amino acids. Germline V gene sequence: CDR1 WNHNN, CDR2 SYGVQD (reference sequence). V was cut by 5 bases and J by 8 bases, with 13 bases left in between. This record comes from a study of PD-L1 blockade in urothelial cancer. Study summary: About 90% of the roughly 30 patients were men who had bladder-origin urothelial cancer. Typically, measured as a median, blood samples had over 120,000 T cells.

Using immunoSEQ multiplex PCR, the repertoire was profiled, and TCRdb retains in-frame clones only, with some absent. The data contain some 100,000 clones, 91% of them singletons. Study-level findings and limits: Durable-benefit patients showed greater tumor-associated blood clone expansion at 3 weeks.

The material was PBMCs, obtained around atezolizumab (anti-PD-L1) treatment. This receptor was taken from a woman older than 75 with urothelial cancer. V usage is TRBV10-1 and J usage is TRBJ2-1, with D possibly being TRBD2 (5 bases). DNA of the CDR3: TGCGCCAGCAGTCGCGGGTCGGTGGATGAGCAGTTCTTC. The encoded protein is CASSRGSVDEQFF.